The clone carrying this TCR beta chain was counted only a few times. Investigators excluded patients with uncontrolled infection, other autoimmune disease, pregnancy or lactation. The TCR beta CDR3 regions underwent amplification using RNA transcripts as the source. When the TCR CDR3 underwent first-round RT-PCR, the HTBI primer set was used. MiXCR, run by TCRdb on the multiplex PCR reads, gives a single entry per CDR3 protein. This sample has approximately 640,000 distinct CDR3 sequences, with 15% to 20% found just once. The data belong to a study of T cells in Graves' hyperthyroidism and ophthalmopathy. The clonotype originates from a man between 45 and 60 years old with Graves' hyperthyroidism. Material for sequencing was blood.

This CDR3 is CASSFSRGVGNEQFF. The CDR3 DNA sequence: TGTGCCAGCAGCTTCTCGCGGGGGGTCGGCAATGAGCAGTTCTTC. V and J are TRBV7-8 and TRBJ2-1; 8 bases agree with TRBD2. V was clipped by 3 bases and J by 6 bases; unmatched bases: 7. Germline V lookup: CDR1 SGHVS, CDR2 FQNEAQ. This CDR3 has 15 residues.